Below, 24 T cell receptor beta chains from the same sample are listed, as sequenced in a study of T cell changes during pregnancy in multiple sclerosis. Clones were read by immunoSEQ multiplex PCR, and TCRdb kept only the in-frame ones, dropping some. The table includes around 100,000 clones, 90% to 95% detected once. The sequenced sample was peripheral blood, obtained after pregnancy. All receptors come from a female donor with multiple sclerosis, enrolled in a pregnancy study.

This chain uses TRBV27 with TRBJ2-3; unclear D gene. The CDR3 covers 19 residues. Germline CDR1 MNHEY, CDR2 SMNVEV (reference sequence). The V and J ends lost 6 bases and 0 bases respectively, with 25 bases between them. CDR3 sequence: CASSPVIPRTTTSTDTQYF. In DNA form, the CDR3 reads TGTGCCAGCAGCCCCGTCATCCCCAGAACTACCACTAGCACAGATACGCAGTATTTT.

The chain links TRBV5-4 to TRBJ1-1; D possibly corresponds to TRBD1 (5 bases). V shed 2 bases and J shed 5 bases, with 13 bases lying between them. Germline V CDR1 and CDR2: SGHNT, YYREEE (reference sequence). This CDR3 region has 14 residues. This chain's CDR3 is CASSFPGGETEAFF. The CDR3 DNA reads TGTGCCAGCAGCTTCCCCGGGGGGGAAACTGAAGCTTTCTTT.

The chain is built from TRBV2 and TRBJ1-2; tentatively, D is TRBD1 (5 bases). The V gene's germline CDR1 is SNHLY and CDR2 FYNNEI. V lost 8 bases, J lost 6 bases, and 13 bases lay in between. The CDR3 contains 12 residues. The chain's CDR3 is CASSQGNNGYTF. CDR3 DNA sequence: TGTGCCAGCTCCCAGGGTAATAATGGCTACACCTTC.

This rearrangement joins TRBV20-1 to TRBJ2-5; D gene uncertain. V was pared by 1 base and J by 4 bases, with 4 bases between. The CDR3 totals 11 residues. CDR1 is DFQATT and CDR2 is SNEGSKA in the germline V gene (reference sequence). Written as DNA, the CDR3 is TGCAGTGCTAGAGTCATAGAGACCCAGTACTTC. This sequence encodes CSARVIETQYF.

The V gene is TRBV4-1, the J gene TRBJ2-7; 14 positions match TRBD2. The CDR3 is 16 residues long. The ends lost 4 bases at V and 3 bases at J; junction bases unmatched: 5. Looked up from germline, CDR1 is MGHRA and CDR2 is YSYEKL. The CDR3 DNA sequence: TGCGCCAGCAGCCCTTCGGGACTAGCGGGGGACTACGAGCAGTACTTC. Protein: CASSPSGLAGDYEQYF.

The genes are TRBV9 and TRBJ2-1, with TRBD2 matching 9 bases. The V segment lost 1 base and the J segment 7 bases; nucleotides outside the gene matches: 6. Germline CDR1 and CDR2: SGDLS and YYNGEE. The CDR3 is 15 amino acids. Written as DNA, the CDR3 is TGTGCCAGCAGCGTAATGGGGACTAGCCGAAATGAGCAGTTCTTC. It encodes CASSVMGTSRNEQFF.

The chain is built from TRBV7-3 and TRBJ2-3; maybe TRBD1 (6 bases). The CDR3 totals 13 residues. Germline values: CDR1 SGHTA, CDR2 FQGTGA. Trimming removed 4 bases from V and 6 bases from J, with 11 bases in between. In DNA form, the CDR3 reads TGTGCCAGCAGCTCTTCAGGGGTTGATACGCAGTATTTT. Translated, it gives CASSSSGVDTQYF.

The genes are TRBV6-6 and TRBJ1-2, with D possibly being TRBD1 (5 bases). Germline assignment: CDR1 MNHNY and CDR2 SVGAGI (reference sequence). This CDR3 region has 13 residues. Trimming pared 7 bases from V and 4 bases from J, leaving 13 bases between. For the CDR3, the DNA is TGTGCCAGCAATGCAGGGTTTAGCTATGGCTACACCTTC. Its protein product is CASNAGFSYGYTF.

The count of this clone is one. The chain employs TRBV5-1 and TRBJ2-3, with 12 bases fitting TRBD2. V lost 0 bases and J lost 0; bases outside the gene matches: 5. Germline CDR1 is SGHRS and CDR2 is YFSETQ. The CDR3 totals 18 residues. In nucleotides, the CDR3 is TGCGCCAGCAGCTTGGTCCTAGCGGGGGGGTCTAGCACAGATACGCAGTATTTT. Amino acid sequence: CASSLVLAGGSSTDTQYF.

Notes on this clone: In the same sample, other DNA sequences code for this CDR3. This sequence joins TRBV9 and TRBJ1-1; possibly TRBD1 for D (5 bases). The CDR3 runs 14 residues. V lost 0 bases and J 1 base, leaving 7 bases between the germline ends. Germline V gives CDR1 SGDLS, CDR2 YYNGEE. The CDR3 reads CASSVATGNTEAFF. The CDR3 DNA reads TGTGCCAGCAGCGTAGCTACAGGGAACACTGAAGCTTTCTTT.

V usage is TRBV25-1 and J usage is TRBJ1-1; D is perhaps TRBD1 (5 bases). The CDR3 contains 16 residues. Trimming cost V 0 bases and J 5 bases, with 16 bases left between them. The V gene's germline CDR1 is MGHDK and CDR2 SYGVNS. The CDR3 loop is CASSEYPGERKTEAFF. In DNA, the CDR3 is TGTGCCAGCAGTGAATATCCGGGGGAAAGGAAGACTGAAGCTTTCTTT.

This rearrangement joins TRBV30 to TRBJ1-6, with TRBD1 matching over 8 bases. V was clipped by 1 base and J by 8 bases; unmatched bases: 1. Germline CDR1 and CDR2: GTSNPN and SVGIG (reference sequence). The CDR3 is 13 residues long. Here the CDR3 DNA reads TGTGCCTGGAGTGGACAGGGGCATTCACCCCTCCACTTT. It is translated as CAWSGQGHSPLHF.

This clone was picked up a small number of times. The rearrangement links TRBV5-5 to TRBJ1-6; maybe TRBD1 (5 bases). Trimming cost V 4 bases and J 7 bases, with 15 bases left between them. Germline V gene lookup returns CDR1 SGHKS and CDR2 YYEKEE (reference sequence). This CDR3 spans 15 amino acids. CDR3 sequence reads: CASSLTQGVNSPLHF. Here the CDR3 DNA reads TGTGCCAGCAGCCTAACGCAGGGTGTAAATTCACCCCTCCACTTT.

V usage is TRBV4-1 and J usage is TRBJ2-3; 16 nucleotides agree with TRBD2. The junction had 11 bases not matched to a gene; V was cut back by 1 base and J by 4 bases. The CDR3 loop spans 20 amino acids. Germline CDR1 is MGHRA and CDR2 is YSYEKL. The CDR3 DNA is TGCGCCAGCAGCCAAGGGTACGGGACTAGCGGGGGGGCCGTACCAGATACGCAGTATTTT. This gives the protein CASSQGYGTSGGAVPDTQYF.

This chain uses TRBV30 with TRBJ1-3; D remains ambiguous. V shed 0 bases and J shed 5 bases, with 14 bases lying between them. This CDR3 comprises 15 residues. Germline loops: CDR1 GTSNPN, CDR2 SVGIG (reference sequence). The CDR3 nucleotides are TGTGCCTGGAGTGTACGAGGGCTCCATAGAAACACCATATATTTT. Translating it yields CAWSVRGLHRNTIYF.

This chain uses TRBV9 with TRBJ2-7; 7 positions match TRBD2. The CDR3 covers 16 residues. The V gene end was trimmed by 0 bases and the J gene end by 0 bases; junction bases not matched to a gene: 6. Germline V gives CDR1 SGDLS, CDR2 YYNGEE. The CDR3 is CASSVGLGGDSYEQYF. As DNA, the CDR3 is TGTGCCAGCAGCGTAGGGTTGGGGGGGGACTCCTACGAGCAGTACTTC.

The gene calls are TRBV11-2 and TRBJ2-5; D gene ambiguous. Trimming took off 1 base at V and 5 bases at J, with 8 bases between the two ends. This CDR3 has 13 amino acids. Germline loops: CDR1 SGHAT, CDR2 FQNNGV. DNA of the CDR3: TGTGCCAGCAGCTTAGTCCCGGTGGAGACCCAGTACTTC. It is translated as CASSLVPVETQYF.

The chain employs TRBV5-1 and TRBJ2-2; tentatively, D is TRBD2 (7 bases). The CDR3 runs 15 residues. The germline V gene has CDR1 SGHRS and CDR2 YFSETQ. With 1 base removed from V and 4 bases from J, the gap between germline ends came to 11 bases. The CDR3 DNA sequence: TGCGCCAGCAGCTTGTCGCGGGGGCCCACCGGGGAGCTGTTTTTT. Its translation: CASSLSRGPTGELFF.

The rearrangement joins TRBV2 to TRBJ1-6; D is perhaps TRBD1 (5 bases). V lost 4 bases and J 5 bases, leaving 9 bases between the germline ends. Germline-derived CDR1 and CDR2 are SNHLY and FYNNEI. The CDR3 length is 14 residues. CDR3 bases: TGTGCCAGCAGTGCAGGGATTAATAATTCACCCCTCCACTTT. It specifies CASSAGINNSPLHF.

V gene TRBV11-2 combines with J gene TRBJ2-5; 7 positions agree with TRBD2. The ends lost 5 bases at V and 10 bases at J; junction bases unmatched: 16. CDR3 size: 15 residues. The germline V gene encodes CDR1 SGHAT and CDR2 FQNNGV. The CDR3 region is CASSPGTIPGPYQYF. DNA of the CDR3: TGTGCCAGCAGCCCGGGGACTATCCCGGGTCCTTACCAGTACTTC.

This chain joins TRBV9 and TRBJ1-2, with D tentatively TRBD1 (5 bases). The CDR3 is 16 residues long. Germline CDR1 SGDLS, CDR2 YYNGEE. V lost 4 bases and J lost 6, with 22 bases in between. CDR3 DNA sequence: TGTGCCAGCAGCCTAGGAGGACCGCACGGGGGGGATGGCTACACCTTC. Its translation is CASSLGGPHGGDGYTF.

This rearrangement joins TRBV5-1 to TRBJ1-2; D gene uncertain. Deletions cut 2 bases from V and 3 bases from J, with 8 bases between. This CDR3 contains 13 residues. Germline values: CDR1 SGHRS, CDR2 YFSETQ. CDR3 DNA: TGCGCCAGCAGCTTAGAGGCATACTATGGCTACACCTTC. Residues: CASSLEAYYGYTF.

The rearrangement joins TRBV30 to TRBJ2-7; a possible D gene is TRBD2 (5 bases). Trimming stripped 2 bases from V and 5 bases from J, with 22 bases between. Germline V CDR1 and CDR2: GTSNPN, SVGIG (reference sequence). The CDR3 length is 16 residues. CDR3 sequence: CAWSHRRGKGFDEQYF. CDR3 nucleotides: TGTGCCTGGAGTCACCGACGGGGTAAAGGTTTCGACGAGCAGTACTTC.

The gene calls are TRBV20-1 and TRBJ2-5; D gene uncertain. The CDR3 is 10 residues long. Between the trimmed V and J ends, which lost 6 bases and 2 bases, there was a span of 4 bases. Germline V gene data show CDR1 as DFQATT and CDR2 as SNEGSKA (reference sequence). The CDR3 sequence: CSAAQETQYF. CDR3 DNA: TGCAGTGCGGCTCAAGAGACCCAGTACTTC.